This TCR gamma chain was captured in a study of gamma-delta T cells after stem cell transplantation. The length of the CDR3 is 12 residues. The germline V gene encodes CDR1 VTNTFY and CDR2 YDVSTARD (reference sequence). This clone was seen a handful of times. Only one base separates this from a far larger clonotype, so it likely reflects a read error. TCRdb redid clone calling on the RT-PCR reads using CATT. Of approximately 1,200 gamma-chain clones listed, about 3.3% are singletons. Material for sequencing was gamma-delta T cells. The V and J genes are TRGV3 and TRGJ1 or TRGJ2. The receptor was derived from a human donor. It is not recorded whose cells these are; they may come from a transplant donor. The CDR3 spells CATRDVGYKKLF. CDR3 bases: TGTGCCACCCGGGACGTTGGTTATAAGAAACTCTTT.